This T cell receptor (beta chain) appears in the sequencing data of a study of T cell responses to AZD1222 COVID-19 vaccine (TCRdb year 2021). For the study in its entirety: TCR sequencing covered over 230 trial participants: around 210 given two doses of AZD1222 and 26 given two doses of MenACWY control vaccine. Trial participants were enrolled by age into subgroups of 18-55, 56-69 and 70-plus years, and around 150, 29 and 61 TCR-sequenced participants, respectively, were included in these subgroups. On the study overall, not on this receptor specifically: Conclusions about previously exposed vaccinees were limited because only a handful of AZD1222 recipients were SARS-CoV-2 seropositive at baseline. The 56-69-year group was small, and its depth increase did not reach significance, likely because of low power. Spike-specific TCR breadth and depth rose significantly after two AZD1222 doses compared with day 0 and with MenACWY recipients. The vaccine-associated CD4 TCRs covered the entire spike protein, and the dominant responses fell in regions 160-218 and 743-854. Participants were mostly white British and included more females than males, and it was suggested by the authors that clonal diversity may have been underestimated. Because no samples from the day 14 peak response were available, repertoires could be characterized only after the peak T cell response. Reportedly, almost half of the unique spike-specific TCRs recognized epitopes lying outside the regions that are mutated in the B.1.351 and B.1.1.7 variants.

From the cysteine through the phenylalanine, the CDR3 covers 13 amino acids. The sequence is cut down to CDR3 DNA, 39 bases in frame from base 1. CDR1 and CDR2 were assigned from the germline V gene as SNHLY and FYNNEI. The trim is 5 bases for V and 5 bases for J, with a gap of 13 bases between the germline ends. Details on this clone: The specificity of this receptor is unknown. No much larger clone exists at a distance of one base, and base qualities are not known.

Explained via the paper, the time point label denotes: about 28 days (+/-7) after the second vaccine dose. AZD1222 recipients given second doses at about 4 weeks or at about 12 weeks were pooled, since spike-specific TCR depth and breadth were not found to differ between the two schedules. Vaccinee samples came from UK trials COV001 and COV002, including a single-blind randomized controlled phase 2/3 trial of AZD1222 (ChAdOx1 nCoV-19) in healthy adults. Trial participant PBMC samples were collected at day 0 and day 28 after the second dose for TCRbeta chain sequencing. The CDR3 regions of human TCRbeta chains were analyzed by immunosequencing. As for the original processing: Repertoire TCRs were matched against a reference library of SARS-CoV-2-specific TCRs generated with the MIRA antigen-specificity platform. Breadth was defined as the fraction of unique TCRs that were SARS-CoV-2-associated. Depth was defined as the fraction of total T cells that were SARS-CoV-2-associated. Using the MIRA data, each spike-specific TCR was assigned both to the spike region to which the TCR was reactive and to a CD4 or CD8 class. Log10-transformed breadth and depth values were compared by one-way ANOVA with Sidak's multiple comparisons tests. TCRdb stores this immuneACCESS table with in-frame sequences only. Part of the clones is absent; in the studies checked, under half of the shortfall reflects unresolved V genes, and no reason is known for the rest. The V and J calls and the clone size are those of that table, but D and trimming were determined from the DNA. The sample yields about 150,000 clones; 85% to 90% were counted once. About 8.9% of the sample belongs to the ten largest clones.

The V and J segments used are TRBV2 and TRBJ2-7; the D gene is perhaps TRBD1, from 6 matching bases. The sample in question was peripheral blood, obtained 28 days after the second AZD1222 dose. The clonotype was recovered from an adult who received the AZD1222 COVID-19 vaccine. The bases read TGTGCCAGCAGTCCACAGGGCCGAAACGAGCAGTACTTC. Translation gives CASSPQGRNEQYF.